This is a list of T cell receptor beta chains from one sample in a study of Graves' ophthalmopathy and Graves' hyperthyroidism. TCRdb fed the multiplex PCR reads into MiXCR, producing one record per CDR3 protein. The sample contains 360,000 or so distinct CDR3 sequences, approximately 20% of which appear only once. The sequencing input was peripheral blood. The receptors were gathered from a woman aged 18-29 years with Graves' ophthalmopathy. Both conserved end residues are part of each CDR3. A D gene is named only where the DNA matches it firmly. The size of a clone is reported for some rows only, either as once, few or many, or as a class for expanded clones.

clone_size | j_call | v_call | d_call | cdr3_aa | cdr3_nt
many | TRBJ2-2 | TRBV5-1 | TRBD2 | CASSLGTTATELFF | TGCGCCAGCAGCCTAGGGACTACTGCTACGGAGCTGTTTTTT
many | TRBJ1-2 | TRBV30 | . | CAWSRPSHGYTF | TGTGCCTGGAGTAGACCTTCCCATGGCTACACCTTC
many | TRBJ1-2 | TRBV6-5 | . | CASSYSLPGTYGYTF | TGTGCCAGCAGTTACTCGCTCCCAGGAACCTATGGCTACACCTTC
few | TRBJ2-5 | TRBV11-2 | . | CASSLVGAGPLLF | TGTGCCAGCAGCTTAGTTGGGGCGGGACCGCTACTGTTC
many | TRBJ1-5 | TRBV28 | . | CASTDSYRVQPQHF | TGTGCCAGCACCGACTCGTACAGGGTTCAGCCCCAGCATTTT
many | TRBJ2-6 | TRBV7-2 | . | CASSLSLSGANVLTF | TGTGCCAGCAGCTTAAGTCTCTCTGGGGCCAACGTCCTGACTTTC
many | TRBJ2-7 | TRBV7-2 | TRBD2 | CASSLERTSLTEQYF | TGTGCCAGCAGCTTAGAGCGGACTAGCCTTACCGAGCAGTACTTC
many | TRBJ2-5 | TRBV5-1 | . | CASSRDEGRQETQYF | TGCGCCAGCAGTCGCGATGAGGGGAGGCAAGAGACCCAGTACTTC
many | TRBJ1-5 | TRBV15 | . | CATSTGPYRLSNQPQHF | TGTGCCACCAGCACTGGCCCCTACCGACTTAGCAATCAGCCCCAGCATTTT
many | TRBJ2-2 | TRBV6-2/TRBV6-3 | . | CASRSGSDTGELFF | TGTGCCAGCAGATCGGGATCAGACACCGGGGAGCTGTTTTTT
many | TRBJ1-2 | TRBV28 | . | CASTEITHSGNKGHTF | TGTGCCAGCACCGAAATCACCCATAGCGGGAATAAGGGTCACACCTTC
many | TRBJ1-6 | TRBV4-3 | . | CASSQLRVAGNSPLHF | TGCGCCAGCAGCCAACTCCGGGTCGCGGGTAATTCACCCCTCCACTTT
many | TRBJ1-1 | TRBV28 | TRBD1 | CASSPRQGSMNTEAFF | TGTGCCAGCAGCCCGAGACAGGGGAGCATGAACACTGAAGCTTTCTTT
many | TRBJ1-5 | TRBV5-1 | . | CASSLAGGGQPQHF | TGCGCCAGCAGCTTGGCCGGGGGCGGCCAGCCCCAGCATTTT
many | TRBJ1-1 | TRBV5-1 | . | CASSLADPGGTEAFF | TGCGCCAGCAGCTTGGCCGACCCGGGGGGCACTGAAGCTTTCTTT
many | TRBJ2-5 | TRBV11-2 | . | CASSPPRQAQYF | TGTGCCAGCAGCCCCCCCCGACAGGCTCAGTACTTC
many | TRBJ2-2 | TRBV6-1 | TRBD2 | CASSPLAGVAGELFF | TGTGCCAGCAGTCCACTAGCGGGAGTCGCCGGGGAGCTGTTTTTT
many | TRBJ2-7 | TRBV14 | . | CASSQVQGASYEQYF | TGTGCCAGCAGCCAAGTGCAGGGCGCAAGCTACGAGCAGTACTTC
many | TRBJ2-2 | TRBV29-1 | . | CSVAGQPNTGELFF | TGCAGCGTTGCTGGACAGCCTAACACCGGGGAGCTGTTTTTT
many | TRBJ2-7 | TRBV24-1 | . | CATSGLSSYEQYF | TGTGCCACCAGTGGATTGAGCTCCTACGAGCAGTACTTC
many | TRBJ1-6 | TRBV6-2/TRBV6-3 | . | CASRFQWPNSPLHF | TGTGCCAGCAGGTTTCAATGGCCCAATTCACCCCTCCACTTT
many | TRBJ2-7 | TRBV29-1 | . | CSVVPGSQTYEQYF | TGCAGCGTTGTCCCAGGGAGTCAAACCTACGAGCAGTACTTC
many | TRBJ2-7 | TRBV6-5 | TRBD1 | CASSYFTGGLSYEQYF | TGTGCCAGCAGTTACTTTACAGGGGGACTTTCCTACGAGCAGTACTTC
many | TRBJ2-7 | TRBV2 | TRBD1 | CASSWQGDEQYF | TGTGCCAGCAGCTGGCAGGGGGACGAGCAGTACTTC
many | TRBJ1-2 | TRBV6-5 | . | CASSYSDRLLNYGYTF | TGTGCCAGCAGTTACTCGGACAGACTACTAAACTATGGCTACACCTTC
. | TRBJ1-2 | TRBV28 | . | CATEAGMFGYTF | TGTGCCACCGAGGCAGGAATGTTTGGCTACACCTTC
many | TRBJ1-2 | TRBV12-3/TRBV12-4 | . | CASSFPETSIYGYTF | TGTGCCAGCAGTTTTCCGGAGACCTCTATTTATGGCTACACCTTC
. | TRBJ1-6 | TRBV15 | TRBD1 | CATSRDGQGGSPLHF | TGTGCCACCAGCAGAGATGGCCAGGGGGGTTCACCCCTCCACTTT
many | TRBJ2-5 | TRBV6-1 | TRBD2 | CASSDGSLAGKETQYF | TGTGCCAGCAGTGATGGGTCCCTAGCGGGAAAAGAGACCCAGTACTTC
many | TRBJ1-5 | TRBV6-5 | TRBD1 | CASSYPGQGGNQPQHF | TGTGCCAGCAGTTACCCTGGACAGGGAGGGAATCAGCCCCAGCATTTT
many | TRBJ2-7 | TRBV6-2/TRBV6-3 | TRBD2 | CASIRKAGGLAGAVGSEQYF | TGTGCCAGCATCCGAAAAGCAGGGGGACTAGCGGGAGCGGTAGGGTCCGAGCAGTACTTC
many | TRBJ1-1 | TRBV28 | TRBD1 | CASRPTPGQGGTEAFF | TGTGCCAGCAGACCAACACCGGGACAGGGAGGTACTGAAGCTTTCTTT
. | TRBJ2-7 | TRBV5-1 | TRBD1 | CASSGGTGGFYEQYF | TGCGCCAGCAGCGGCGGGACAGGGGGCTTCTACGAGCAGTACTTC
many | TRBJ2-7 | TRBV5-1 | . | CASSPDFSYEQYF | TGCGCCAGCAGCCCGGACTTTTCCTACGAGCAGTACTTC
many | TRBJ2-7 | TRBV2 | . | CASSVGFSTYEQYF | TGTGCCAGCAGTGTCGGCTTTAGTACCTACGAGCAGTACTTC
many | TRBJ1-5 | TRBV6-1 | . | CASSPFVGNSNQPQHF | TGTGCCAGCAGCCCGTTTGTAGGAAATAGCAATCAGCCCCAGCATTTT
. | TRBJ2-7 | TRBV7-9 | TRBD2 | CASSLGPGLAGVKEQYF | TGTGCCAGCAGCTTAGGTCCCGGACTAGCGGGAGTAAAAGAGCAGTACTTC
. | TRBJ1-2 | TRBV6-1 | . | CASKGQDYGYTF | TGTGCCAGCAAAGGGCAAGACTATGGCTACACCTTC
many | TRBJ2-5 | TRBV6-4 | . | CASITQYF | TGTGCCAGCATCACCCAGTACTTC
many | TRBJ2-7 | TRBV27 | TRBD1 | CASSIPGQGFYEQYF | TGTGCCAGCAGTATACCGGGACAGGGGTTCTACGAGCAGTACTTC
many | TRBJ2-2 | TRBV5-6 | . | CASSLGEIRLRGNTGELFF | TGTGCCAGCAGCTTGGGGGAGATCCGACTGCGCGGTAACACCGGGGAGCTGTTTTTT
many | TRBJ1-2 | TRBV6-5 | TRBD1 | CASSYPGTGVYGYTF | TGTGCCAGCAGTTACCCCGGGACAGGAGTCTATGGCTACACCTTC
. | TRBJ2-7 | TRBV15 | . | CATSRDVGRGPYEQYF | TGTGCCACCAGCAGAGATGTAGGGAGAGGGCCCTACGAGCAGTACTTC
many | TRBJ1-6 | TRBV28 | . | CASRSMDNSPLHF | TGTGCCAGCAGAAGTATGGATAATTCACCCCTCCACTTT
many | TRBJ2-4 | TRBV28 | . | CASKLEGRNIQYF | TGTGCCAGCAAGCTGGAGGGGAGAAACATTCAGTACTTC
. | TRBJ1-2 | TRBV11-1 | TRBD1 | CASSHWTGAKTYGYTF | TGTGCCAGCAGCCACTGGACAGGGGCTAAAACCTATGGCTACACCTTC
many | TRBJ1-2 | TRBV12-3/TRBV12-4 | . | CASRRAGDGYTF | TGTGCCAGCAGAAGGGCAGGGGATGGCTACACCTTC
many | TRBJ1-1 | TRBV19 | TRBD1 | CAISGTGMNTEAFF | TGTGCCATTTCCGGGACAGGGATGAACACTGAAGCTTTCTTT
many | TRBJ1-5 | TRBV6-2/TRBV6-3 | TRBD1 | CASSTGEGRNQPQHF | TGTGCCAGCAGTACAGGGGAAGGGCGCAATCAGCCCCAGCATTTT
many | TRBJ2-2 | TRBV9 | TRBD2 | CASSVREDLPGELFF | TGTGCCAGCAGCGTACGGGAGGACCTCCCCGGGGAGCTGTTTTTT